This is a list of T cell receptor beta chains from one sample in a study of shared clonotypes between healthy human individuals. Repertoires were generated with immunoSEQ multiplex PCR, while TCRdb's copy carries only in-frame clones and drops some. This table has a few million clones, almost 96% appearing once. Sequencing was carried out using naive CD4+ T cells sorted from blood. The receptors shown here come from a man younger than 30 in good health. CDR3s include the opening cysteine and the closing phenylalanine or tryptophan. D genes are given only for firm matches. Size tells how often a clone was seen (once, few, many) or the class of an expanded clone, and some rows leave it out.

CDR3nt: TGCGCCAGCAGTTCAGACCCGGGACAGGGGGCTAGTCGGTCCTACGAGCAGTACTTC; CDR3aa: CASSSDPGQGASRSYEQYF; d_gene: TRBD1; v_gene: TRBV4-1; abundance: NA; j_gene: TRBJ2-7
CDR3nt: TGTGCCAGTAGTACGCGACAGGGAGGGGAGACCCAGTACTTC; CDR3aa: CASSTRQGGETQYF; d_gene: NA; v_gene: TRBV19; abundance: NA; j_gene: TRBJ2-5
CDR3nt: TGTGCCAGCAGCCAAATGGGACTTATAAGCACCGGGGAGCTGTTTTTT; CDR3aa: CASSQMGLISTGELFF; d_gene: NA; v_gene: TRBV4-2; abundance: NA; j_gene: TRBJ2-2
CDR3nt: TGTGCCTGGACCCTAGGGACAGGGGGCGGCAATGAGCAGTTCTTC; CDR3aa: CAWTLGTGGGNEQFF; d_gene: TRBD1; v_gene: TRBV30; abundance: NA; j_gene: TRBJ2-1
CDR3nt: TGCAGCGTTGAAGGCGGTCCTGGTTCACCCCTCCACTTT; CDR3aa: CSVEGGPGSPLHF; d_gene: NA; v_gene: TRBV29-1; abundance: NA; j_gene: TRBJ1-6
CDR3nt: TGTGCCAGCGTCGGGACGCGAATAATCATGCGGGACCCTGAAGCTTTCTTT; CDR3aa: CASVGTRIIMRDPEAFF; d_gene: NA; v_gene: TRBV27; abundance: NA; j_gene: TRBJ1-1
CDR3nt: TGTGCCAGTAGTATGCAGGGGGTGGGTAATTCACCCCTCCACTTT; CDR3aa: CASSMQGVGNSPLHF; d_gene: TRBD1; v_gene: TRBV19; abundance: few; j_gene: TRBJ1-6
CDR3nt: TGTGCCAGCAGTTTAATGTTAGGGGGCCCTAGCACAGATACGCAGTATTTT; CDR3aa: CASSLMLGGPSTDTQYF; d_gene: TRBD1; v_gene: TRBV27; abundance: NA; j_gene: TRBJ2-3
CDR3nt: TGCGCCAGCCGACGGGCCGGGACAGGTGAAGAGACCCAGTACTTC; CDR3aa: CASRRAGTGEETQYF; d_gene: TRBD1; v_gene: TRBV4-1; abundance: NA; j_gene: TRBJ2-5
CDR3nt: TGCAGCGTTGATTTGGGCGAGAACTGGCGCGGCTACACCTTC; CDR3aa: CSVDLGENWRGYTF; d_gene: NA; v_gene: TRBV29-1; abundance: NA; j_gene: TRBJ1-2
CDR3nt: TGTGCCAGCAGCTCCGCTGGCTACACCTTC; CDR3aa: CASSSAGYTF; d_gene: NA; v_gene: TRBV7-3; abundance: once; j_gene: TRBJ1-2
CDR3nt: TGTGCCAGCAGCGTAGCGGGTACGCAAGAGACCCAGTACTTC; CDR3aa: CASSVAGTQETQYF; d_gene: NA; v_gene: TRBV9; abundance: NA; j_gene: TRBJ2-5
CDR3nt: TGTGCCAGCAGTTTATCGACAGGGGGCGAGACCCAGTACTTC; CDR3aa: CASSLSTGGETQYF; d_gene: TRBD1; v_gene: TRBV27; abundance: NA; j_gene: TRBJ2-5
CDR3nt: TGCGCCAGCAGTCGACAGGGAGGCACCGGGGAGCTGTTTTTT; CDR3aa: CASSRQGGTGELFF; d_gene: NA; v_gene: TRBV5-1; abundance: NA; j_gene: TRBJ2-2
CDR3nt: TGTGCCAGCTCACCAATCGCACCCGGCCAGGGCGACTATGGCTACACCTTC; CDR3aa: CASSPIAPGQGDYGYTF; d_gene: NA; v_gene: TRBV18; abundance: NA; j_gene: TRBJ1-2
CDR3nt: TGTGCCAGCTCACCACCAATCAGGGGAGGCGAGCAGTACTTC; CDR3aa: CASSPPIRGGEQYF; d_gene: NA; v_gene: TRBV18; abundance: NA; j_gene: TRBJ2-7
CDR3nt: TGTGCCAGCTCTCAGGACAGCTCTGGAAACACCATATATTTT; CDR3aa: CASSQDSSGNTIYF; d_gene: NA; v_gene: TRBV18; abundance: once; j_gene: TRBJ1-3
CDR3nt: TGTGCCAGCAGGGCGGTCGGGGCTAGCGGGAGGAGCGAGCAGTACTTC; CDR3aa: CASRAVGASGRSEQYF; d_gene: TRBD2; v_gene: TRBV2; abundance: few; j_gene: TRBJ2-7
CDR3nt: TGTGCCTGGAGACGGCAGGGCGGCTCTGGAAACACCATATATTTT; CDR3aa: CAWRRQGGSGNTIYF; d_gene: NA; v_gene: TRBV30; abundance: once; j_gene: TRBJ1-3
CDR3nt: TGTGCCAGCATCCCCGGGACCAGCACCGGGGAGCTGTTTTTT; CDR3aa: CASIPGTSTGELFF; d_gene: NA; v_gene: TRBV6-6; abundance: NA; j_gene: TRBJ2-2
CDR3nt: TGTGCCAGCAGCCAAGGTGGTCAGGGTCCCTACGAGCAGTACTTC; CDR3aa: CASSQGGQGPYEQYF; d_gene: NA; v_gene: TRBV14; abundance: NA; j_gene: TRBJ2-7
CDR3nt: TGTGCCAGCAGCCTCCGGGACAGGAGGTACGAGCAGTACTTC; CDR3aa: CASSLRDRRYEQYF; d_gene: TRBD1; v_gene: TRBV5-4; abundance: NA; j_gene: TRBJ2-7
CDR3nt: TGTGCCATCAGTGAGTCGGCCGCAGGGTGGTCCTACGAGCAGTACTTC; CDR3aa: CAISESAAGWSYEQYF; d_gene: NA; v_gene: TRBV10-3; abundance: NA; j_gene: TRBJ2-7
CDR3nt: TGTGCCAGCAGCTCGAACTCGGGCCTCGGGGAAAAACTGTTTTTT; CDR3aa: CASSSNSGLGEKLFF; d_gene: NA; v_gene: TRBV7-9; abundance: few; j_gene: TRBJ1-4
CDR3nt: TGTGCCAGCACCGAGTTAGGTTCGAACACTGAAGCTTTCTTT; CDR3aa: CASTELGSNTEAFF; d_gene: NA; v_gene: TRBV6-6; abundance: NA; j_gene: TRBJ1-1
CDR3nt: TGTGCCAGCAGCGTCCGGGCTGATAATTCACCCCTCCACTTT; CDR3aa: CASSVRADNSPLHF; d_gene: NA; v_gene: TRBV7-2; abundance: NA; j_gene: TRBJ1-6
CDR3nt: TGTGCCAGCAGTATCGGACAGGGAGTCACCGGGGAGCTGTTTTTT; CDR3aa: CASSIGQGVTGELFF; d_gene: TRBD1; v_gene: TRBV6-5; abundance: NA; j_gene: TRBJ2-2
CDR3nt: TGTGCCAGCAGTGAATATGGGGGACAGGGGGCTTATACGCAGTATTTT; CDR3aa: CASSEYGGQGAYTQYF; d_gene: TRBD1; v_gene: TRBV25-1; abundance: NA; j_gene: TRBJ2-3
CDR3nt: TGTGCCTGGAGTTGGCAGGGAGTAGGCACAGATACGCAGTATTTT; CDR3aa: CAWSWQGVGTDTQYF; d_gene: NA; v_gene: TRBV30; abundance: NA; j_gene: TRBJ2-3
CDR3nt: TGTGCCAGCAGCTACGGACAGGGAAACCAAGAGACCCAGTACTTC; CDR3aa: CASSYGQGNQETQYF; d_gene: TRBD1; v_gene: TRBV5-4; abundance: NA; j_gene: TRBJ2-5
CDR3nt: TGTGCCAGCCAGGCCAGGCCCGACACTGAAGCTTTCTTT; CDR3aa: CASQARPDTEAFF; d_gene: NA; v_gene: TRBV6-6; abundance: once; j_gene: TRBJ1-1
CDR3nt: TGTGCCAGCAGCTTCTCTCAGGGGGCAGGTCAGCCCCAGCATTTT; CDR3aa: CASSFSQGAGQPQHF; d_gene: TRBD1; v_gene: TRBV11-2; abundance: NA; j_gene: TRBJ1-5